One and the same sample provided the 9 T cell receptor beta chains below, sequenced in a study of T cells in narcolepsy. The repertoire was sequenced with immunoSEQ multiplex PCR; TCRdb's copy has only in-frame clones and lacks some. The sample shows about 32,000 clones, around 75% of them seen only once. The sequenced sample consisted of CD45RA- memory CD4+ T cells from PBMCs. These TCRs come from a human donor with narcolepsy.

The chain is built from TRBV30 and TRBJ2-2, with D perhaps matching TRBD2 (6 bases). V gave up 3 bases and J gave up 7 bases, with 6 bases separating them. CDR3 size: 11 residues. In germline, CDR1 is GTSNPN, CDR2 SVGIG (reference sequence). Here the CDR3 reads CAWRGGGELFF. Here the CDR3 DNA reads TGTGCCTGGAGGGGGGGCGGGGAGCTGTTTTTT.

The V gene is TRBV5-4, the J gene TRBJ2-5; tentatively, D is TRBD2 (5 bases). The CDR3 totals 15 residues. Deletions cut 4 bases from V and 4 bases from J, with 17 bases between. In germline, CDR1 is SGHNT, CDR2 YYREEE (reference sequence). This chain's CDR3 is CASSTTRGPAETQYF. CDR3 in DNA: TGTGCCAGCAGCACTACTAGAGGCCCGGCAGAGACCCAGTACTTC. The variable domain in full, with the rest retrieved from reference TRBV5-4 and TRBJ2-5, is ETGVTQSPTHLIKTRGQQVTLRCSSQSGHNTVSWYQQALGQGPQFIFQYYREEENGRGNFPPRFSGLQFPNYSSELNVNALELDDSALYLCASSTTRGPAETQYFGPGTRLLVL.

The gene calls are TRBV6-5 and TRBJ1-1; D is undetermined. Germline V gene lookup returns CDR1 MNHEY and CDR2 SVGAGI. Trimming shortened V by 10 bases and J by 2 bases, and 17 bases separated the two germline ends. The length of the CDR3 is 14 residues. Here the CDR3 DNA reads TGTGCCACCAAAAGACCGGGGTCAAACACTGAAGCTTTCTTT. It codes for CATKRPGSNTEAFF.

This chain links TRBV7-9 with TRBJ2-2; TRBD1 agrees at 10 bases. Germline V gene data show CDR1 as SEHNR and CDR2 as FQNEAQ (reference sequence). V lost 5 bases to trimming and J lost 6 bases; unmatched junction nucleotides: 6. The CDR3 totals 15 residues. The CDR3 nucleotides are TGTGCCAGCAGCCCGCCCGGACAGGGGGCCGGGGAGCTGTTTTTT. It is translated as CASSPPGQGAGELFF.

The chain combines TRBV10-3 with TRBJ2-2, with TRBD2 as a possible D gene (6 bases). The V and J ends lost 3 bases and 8 bases respectively, with 22 bases between them. From germline, CDR1 is ENHRY and CDR2 SYGVKD. The CDR3 is made up of 17 amino acids. The CDR3 region is CAISDAWPPSVRGELFF. The CDR3 DNA follows: TGTGCCATCAGTGATGCCTGGCCCCCTAGCGTGCGAGGGGAGCTGTTTTTT.

The J gene is TRBJ1-2, the V gene TRBV5-6, with unresolved D. Germline V gives CDR1 SGHDT, CDR2 YYEEEE. Trimming shortened V by 4 bases and J by 5 bases, and 24 bases separated the two germline ends. The CDR3 totals 17 residues. The CDR3 DNA reads TGTGCCAGCAGCCCAGCTTCGGCGGGCGGCGGGCTATATGGCTACACCTTC. It specifies CASSPASAGGGLYGYTF.

V is TRBV7-9 and J is TRBJ2-2, with D unclear. Germline V CDR1 and CDR2: SEHNR, FQNEAQ (reference sequence). V was shortened by 4 bases and J by 0 bases, with 6 bases between the two germline ends. The CDR3 has 14 residues. DNA for the CDR3: TGTGCCAGCAGCTCGCCTTCGAACACCGGGGAGCTGTTTTTT. Its protein is CASSSPSNTGELFF.

In DNA form, the CDR3 reads TGTGCCAGCAGCTTGGCCAAACTCAGACTAGCGGGCGGCTACGAGCAGTACTTC. This gives the protein CASSLAKLRLAGGYEQYF. The rearrangement uses TRBV5-6 and TRBJ2-7; TRBD2 agrees at 10 bases. The V gene's germline CDR1 is SGHDT and CDR2 YYEEEE. V was clipped by 0 bases and J by 3 bases; unmatched bases: 12. The CDR3 contains 18 residues.

This chain joins TRBV5-4 and TRBJ1-5; D call uncertain. The CDR3 has 15 amino acids. Trimming cost V 4 bases and J 7 bases, with 18 bases left between them. Germline values: CDR1 SGHNT, CDR2 YYREEE (reference sequence). The CDR3 reads CASSPQPGGRQPQHF. CDR3 nucleotides: TGTGCCAGCAGCCCACAGCCGGGTGGTAGACAGCCCCAGCATTTT.